These T cell receptor beta chains were read from a single sample in a study of cytotoxic CD8 clonotypes in ibrutinib-treated CLL. Sequencing used immunoSEQ multiplex PCR; TCRdb keeps in-frame clones, though not all of them. The sample lists 40,000 or so clones; approximately 74% were seen once. The material was PBMCs, obtained after 12 months of ibrutinib treatment. The receptor set was obtained from a human donor with chronic lymphocytic leukemia. The CDR3 runs from the conserved cysteine through the conserved F or W. D genes are given only for firm matches. Expanded clones get a size class; other rows say once, few or many, or leave the size out.

d_call j_call clone_size v_call cdr3_aa cdr3_nt
TRBD1 TRBJ1-2 NA TRBV6-1 CASGLDRGYGYTF TGTGCCAGCGGATTGGACAGGGGATATGGCTACACCTTC
NA TRBJ1-4 NA TRBV6-5 CASSYYSATNEKLFF TGTGCCAGCAGTTACTACAGTGCAACTAATGAAAAACTGTTTTTT
NA TRBJ1-3 NA TRBV9 CASSVGGNQAGNTIYF TGTGCCAGCAGCGTCGGAGGGAACCAAGCTGGAAACACCATATATTTT
NA TRBJ2-5 NA TRBV5-4 CASSLDQETQYF TGTGCCAGCAGCTTGGATCAAGAGACCCAGTACTTC
TRBD2 TRBJ2-5 NA TRBV29-1 CSVERASGDQETQYF TGCAGCGTTGAAAGGGCTAGCGGAGACCAAGAGACCCAGTACTTC
NA TRBJ2-3 NA TRBV19 CASSRDFGGAQYF TGTGCCAGTAGTCGGGACTTCGGAGGTGCGCAGTATTTT
NA TRBJ2-1 NA TRBV9 CASSVVRDYNEQFF TGTGCCAGCAGCGTAGTGAGAGACTACAATGAGCAGTTCTTC
TRBD1 TRBJ1-1 NA TRBV2 CASTGQGGGAFF TGTGCCAGCACCGGACAGGGAGGAGGGGCTTTCTTT
NA TRBJ2-7 NA TRBV9 CASSVGPLYEQYF TGTGCCAGCAGCGTTGGACCCCTCTACGAGCAGTACTTC
TRBD1 TRBJ2-3 NA TRBV7-2 CASSSGTGPNTQYF TGTGCCAGCAGCTCAGGGACAGGGCCCAATACGCAGTATTTT
TRBD1 TRBJ2-1 NA TRBV28 CASTSEIRDSRFF TGTGCCAGCACGTCAGAAATCCGGGACAGTAGGTTCTTC
NA TRBJ1-1 NA TRBV30 CAWSVGHNTEAFF TGTGCCTGGAGTGTAGGGCATAACACTGAAGCTTTCTTT
NA TRBJ2-5 NA TRBV30 CAWRALETQYF TGTGCCTGGAGGGCTCTGGAGACCCAGTACTTC
NA TRBJ1-2 NA TRBV7-3 CASTNQPPRQPLYGYTF TGTGCCAGCACCAACCAGCCTCCTAGACAGCCTCTGTATGGCTACACCTTC
NA TRBJ2-7 NA TRBV7-9 CASSLADSYEQYF TGTGCCAGCAGCTTAGCTGACAGTTACGAGCAGTACTTC
NA TRBJ2-3 NA TRBV5-1 CASEVGGSTDTQYF TGCGCCAGTGAGGTGGGCGGGAGCACAGATACGCAGTATTTT
TRBD1 TRBJ1-1 NA TRBV30 CAWSERQGAFF TGTGCCTGGAGTGAACGACAGGGCGCTTTCTTT
NA TRBJ1-4 NA TRBV6-5 CASRHPNEKLFF TGTGCCAGCAGGCATCCTAATGAAAAACTGTTTTTT
TRBD2 TRBJ2-2 NA TRBV5-4 CASSQGTRGNTGELFF TGTGCCAGCAGCCAAGGGACTAGGGGGAACACCGGGGAGCTGTTTTTT
NA TRBJ1-4 NA TRBV27 CASSRTNEKLFF TGTGCCAGCAGCAGGACGAATGAAAAACTGTTTTTT
NA TRBJ2-3 once TRBV25-1 CASSDPGRPTDTQYF TGTGCCAGCAGTGACCCTGGACGGCCGACAGATACGCAGTATTTT
NA TRBJ1-5 few TRBV10-3 CAISESKIVSMSSNQPQHF TGTGCCATCAGTGAGTCGAAGATAGTCAGTATGAGTAGCAATCAGCCCCAGCATTTT
TRBD1 TRBJ2-7 NA TRBV18 CASSLTGQGGYEQYF TGTGCCAGCTCACTTACTGGACAGGGCGGCTACGAGCAGTACTTC
TRBD1 TRBJ1-5 NA TRBV2 CASSRTGVNQPQHF TGTGCCAGCAGTCGGACAGGGGTCAATCAGCCCCAGCATTTT
NA TRBJ1-3 few TRBV10-3 CATGEGPSGNTIYF TGTGCCACTGGGGAGGGGCCGTCTGGAAACACCATATATTTT
TRBD1 TRBJ1-1 NA TRBV6-5 CASSQTDRGKTEAFF TGTGCCAGCAGCCAGACGGACAGGGGAAAAACTGAAGCTTTCTTT
NA TRBJ1-5 few TRBV29-1 CSVTIGTAYNQPQHF TGCAGCGTCACAATCGGGACGGCCTATAATCAGCCCCAGCATTTT
TRBD2 TRBJ2-1 NA TRBV10-1 CASSDQVGREGYEQFF TGCGCCAGCAGTGACCAAGTGGGGAGGGAGGGATATGAGCAGTTCTTC
NA TRBJ2-1 NA TRBV9 CASSESLATSYNEQFF TGTGCCAGCAGCGAATCCCTAGCGACCTCCTACAATGAGCAGTTCTTC
NA TRBJ2-5 NA TRBV6-5 CASSYGSNQETQYF TGTGCCAGCAGTTACGGTAGTAACCAAGAGACCCAGTACTTC